Each of the 2 T cell receptor beta chains below was sequenced from the same sample in a study of chemoradiotherapy in HPV16-positive cancers (dated by TCRdb to the early 2020s). The library was built by means of the immunoSEQ multiplex PCR assay. The immuneACCESS repertoire file appears here via TCRdb, limited to in-frame rearrangements. These files lack a portion of the clones; in checked studies, under half of the deficit traces to unresolved V genes, and the cause of the others is not known. Counted in this sample were 5,000 to 6,000 clones; 77% of them appeared once. The ten largest clones capture under 20% of the sample. The sample was tumor tissue, taken from a patient who underwent chemoradiotherapy. The source is a human donor with HPV-associated anogenital cancer.

The rearrangement links TRBV2 to TRBJ1-5; tentative D call: TRBD1 (5 bases). Looked up from germline, CDR1 is SNHLY and CDR2 is FYNNEI. Trimming cost V 0 bases and J 9 bases, with 15 bases left between them. The CDR3 is 15 residues long. The CDR3 nucleotides read TGTGCCAGCAGTGAAGCGGGGGACCCAGCGGGGCCCCAGCATTTT. It translates to CASSEAGDPAGPQHF.

This chain uses TRBV20-1 with TRBJ2-3; D call uncertain. The germline V gene encodes CDR1 DFQATT and CDR2 SNEGSKA (reference sequence). The CDR3 has 11 amino acids. Between the trimmed V and J ends, which lost 2 bases and 4 bases, there was a span of 4 bases. CDR3 residues: CSARFADTQYF. The CDR3 coding sequence is TGCAGTGCTAGATTCGCAGATACGCAGTATTTT.